This passage covers 32 T cell receptor beta chains from one sample sequenced in a study of blood T cell repertoires in COVID-19. The data were produced by immunoSEQ multiplex PCR, yet TCRdb's version contains in-frame clones alone and is incomplete. The sample records roughly 250,000 clones, over 80% being singletons. Sequencing was done on a sample of PBMCs or T cells enriched from blood (not recorded which). The receptors come from a woman aged 18-35 years who had recovered from COVID-19.

The CDR3 here is CASSERDRGEFPYGYTF. Here the CDR3 DNA reads TGTGCCAGCAGTGAACGAGACAGGGGCGAATTTCCCTATGGCTACACCTTC. The chain carries TRBV6-1 and TRBJ1-2; 8 nucleotides align to TRBD1. The CDR3 totals 17 residues. CDR1 is MNHNS, CDR2 SASEGT, per germline. Germline trimming cut 2 bases from V and 4 bases from J; bases unmatched to any gene: 12.

The genes are TRBV12-1 and TRBJ2-2; the table's D gene call, TRBD2, was not cross checked with the DNA. TRBV12-1 is flagged as a pseudogene. The CDR3 is 16 residues long. CDR3 sequence reads: CASSFGTPGNTGELFF. Written as DNA, the CDR3 is TGTGCCAGCAGCTTCGGTACTCCCGGGAACACCGGGGAGCTGTTTTTT.

Remarks on this clone: The same CDR3 can be traced to other DNA sequences in this sample. The gene calls are TRBV28 and TRBJ1-2, with D perhaps TRBD1 (6 bases). The germline gives CDR1 MDHEN, CDR2 SYDVKM. Between the trimmed V and J ends, which lost 3 bases and 2 bases, there was a span of 10 bases. The CDR3 covers 14 residues. The chain's CDR3 is CASSFGQGNYGYTF. The CDR3 nucleotides read TGTGCCAGCAGTTTCGGGCAGGGGAACTATGGCTACACCTTC.

The V gene is TRBV18, the J gene TRBJ2-6; TRBD1 is a possible D gene (6 bases). The germline V gene has CDR1 KGHSH and CDR2 LQKENI. The length of the CDR3 is 17 residues. V lost 2 bases to trimming and J lost 0 bases, with 11 bases between them. CDR3 amino acids: CASSPFTGNSGANVLTF. In DNA, the CDR3 is TGTGCCAGCTCACCATTTACAGGGAACTCTGGGGCCAACGTCCTGACTTTC.

This sequence joins TRBV6-1 and TRBJ2-5; 8 nucleotides line up with TRBD2. The ends lost 1 base at V and 11 bases at J; junction bases unmatched: 6. CDR3 size: 13 residues. Germline V gene sequence: CDR1 MNHNS, CDR2 SASEGT. CDR3 nucleotide sequence: TGTGCCAGCAGTGAAGAAGTAGCGGGGCAACAGTACTTC. Its protein is CASSEEVAGQQYF.

To note about this clone: The same CDR3 can be traced to other DNA sequences in this sample. V is TRBV9 and J is TRBJ2-5; the match to TRBD2 covers 7 bases. V was clipped by 2 bases and J by 2 bases; unmatched bases: 3. CDR1 is SGDLS, CDR2 YYNGEE, per germline. This CDR3 is 14 amino acids long. The CDR3 nucleotides are TGTGCCAGCAGCGTGGGAGGGATTCAAGAGACCCAGTACTTC. It is translated as CASSVGGIQETQYF. Based on the CDR3 plus reference TRBV9 and TRBJ2-5, the full variable domain is DSGVTQTPKHLITATGQRVTLRCSPRSGDLSVYWYQQSLDQGLQFLIQYYNGEERAKGNILERFSAQQFPDLHSELNLSSLELGDSALYFCASSVGGIQETQYFGPGTRLLVL.

The chain links TRBV28 to TRBJ1-1; TRBD1 matches at 7 bases. Per the germline V gene, CDR1 is MDHEN and CDR2 is SYDVKM. The trim removed 4 bases at V and 3 bases at J, leaving 8 bases unmatched. The CDR3 is 15 residues long. CDR3 nucleotide sequence: TGTGCCAGCAGTTCCAGTCCGACAGGGCACACTGAAGCTTTCTTT. Its translation: CASSSSPTGHTEAFF.

V is TRBV18 and J is TRBJ1-1; no clear D gene. The CDR3 runs 12 residues. V was clipped by 3 bases and J by 5 bases, with 7 bases between them. In germline, CDR1 is KGHSH, CDR2 LQKENI. CDR3 bases: TGTGCCAGCTCACCTCAAGCTACTGAAGCTTTCTTT. Translating gives CASSPQATEAFF.

This clone appeared once. The V gene is TRBV6-5, the J gene TRBJ2-7; TRBD1 might be the D (6 bases). Germline V gene sequence: CDR1 MNHEY, CDR2 SVGAGI. The CDR3 consists of 13 residues. V gave up 5 bases and J gave up 4 bases, with 12 bases separating them. The CDR3 DNA reads TGTGCCAGCAGTAACAGGGACCCGTACGAGCAGTACTTC. Translating it yields CASSNRDPYEQYF.

V gene TRBV11-2 combines with J gene TRBJ2-3, with D perhaps matching TRBD1 (6 bases). The CDR3 runs 13 residues. Germline CDR1 and CDR2: SGHAT and FQNNGV. V dropped 3 bases and J dropped 3 bases, with 7 bases sitting between them. The CDR3 nucleotides are TGTGCCAGCAGCTTGGGGGCTACAGATACGCAGTATTTT. It translates to CASSLGATDTQYF.

CDR3 region: CSGLDSYNEQFF. CDR3 sequence (DNA): TGCAGCGGGTTGGACAGCTACAATGAGCAGTTCTTC. The chain combines TRBV29-1 with TRBJ2-1; D perhaps matches TRBD1 (6 bases). This CDR3 has 12 residues. Trimming stripped 7 bases from V and 3 bases from J, with 10 bases between. Germline V gene data show CDR1 as SQVTM and CDR2 as ANQGSEA.

The V gene is TRBV28, the J gene TRBJ1-2; the match to TRBD1 covers 7 bases. V gave up 3 bases and J gave up 7 bases; unmatched junction bases: 14. CDR1 and CDR2 from the germline V gene are MDHEN and SYDVKM. The CDR3 contains 16 residues. In nucleotides, the CDR3 is TGTGCCAGCAGTTTTAGTAACAGGGGTGTCCTGGGTGGCTACACCTTC. It specifies CASSFSNRGVLGGYTF.

The V and J genes are TRBV5-1 and TRBJ1-2, with D uncertain. The CDR3 runs to 13 residues. The V and J ends lost 0 bases and 7 bases respectively, with 10 bases between them. CDR1 is SGHRS, CDR2 YFSETQ, per germline. In nucleotides, the CDR3 is TGCGCCAGCAGCTTGGCCGGCCACAGTGGCTACACCTTC. Its protein is CASSLAGHSGYTF.

The V and J genes are TRBV7-9 and TRBJ2-5; perhaps TRBD1 as D (6 bases). CDR1 is SEHNR, CDR2 FQNEAQ, per germline (reference sequence). The CDR3 loop spans 15 amino acids. V was shortened by 5 bases and J by 1 base, with 14 bases between the two germline ends. The CDR3 loop is CASSPRDKLQETQYF. CDR3 nucleotides: TGTGCCAGCAGCCCACGGGACAAACTCCAAGAGACCCAGTACTTC.

The V and J genes are TRBV5-1 and TRBJ2-5; D might be TRBD2 (5 bases). This CDR3 has 14 amino acids. Germline CDR1 is SGHRS and CDR2 is YFSETQ. V lost 4 bases to trimming and J lost 2 bases, with 12 bases between them. The CDR3 DNA reads as TGCGCCAGCAGCGACGGACTCCCTCAAGAGACCCAGTACTTC. The encoded protein is CASSDGLPQETQYF.

J is TRBJ2-1 and V is TRBV9, with 8 bases matching TRBD2. CDR1 and CDR2 (germline): SGDLS, YYNGEE. The CDR3 has 15 amino acids. V trimming: 1 base; J trimming: 3 bases; junction bases outside the gene matches: 3. CDR3 sequence (DNA): TGTGCCAGCAGCGTACGGGGACTAGACTACAATGAGCAGTTCTTC. The encoded protein is CASSVRGLDYNEQFF.

The V gene is TRBV20-1, the J gene TRBJ2-7; the D gene is possibly TRBD2 (6 bases). Trimming left V 6 bases short and J 3 bases short, with 9 bases between. This CDR3 is built from 11 residues. Germline V gene sequence: CDR1 DFQATT, CDR2 SNEGSKA (reference sequence). The CDR3 sequence: CSARGNYEQYF. The CDR3 DNA is TGCAGTGCGCGGGGTAACTACGAGCAGTACTTC.

The chain carries TRBV19 and TRBJ2-5; 14 bases fit TRBD2. The V segment lost 5 bases and the J segment 5 bases; nucleotides outside the gene matches: 4. Germline V lookup: CDR1 LNHDA, CDR2 SQIVND (reference sequence). The CDR3 sequence is 15 residues long. In DNA form, the CDR3 reads TGTGCCAGTAGTGGGACTAGCGGGAGCGGTGAGACCCAGTACTTC. It specifies CASSGTSGSGETQYF.

The chain employs TRBV29-1 and TRBJ2-3; 7 nucleotides align to TRBD1. Germline CDR1 SQVTM, CDR2 ANQGSEA. Losses at the gene ends were 6 bases for V and 2 bases for J; bases not matched to a gene: 5. The CDR3 totals 13 residues. Here the CDR3 reads CSVPRGITDTQYF. For the CDR3, the DNA is TGCAGCGTCCCCAGGGGGATCACAGATACGCAGTATTTT.

The chain uses TRBV3-1 (or the pseudogene TRBV3-2) and TRBJ1-4, with D possibly matching TRBD1 (5 bases). Trimming left V 3 bases short and J 0 bases short, with 11 bases between. Germline CDR1 reads LGHDT; CDR2 reads YNNKEL (reference sequence). This CDR3 is built from 16 residues. The CDR3 DNA sequence: TGTGCCAGCAGCCATGCAGGGTTTCCAACTAATGAAAAACTGTTTTTT. This codes for CASSHAGFPTNEKLFF.

J is TRBJ1-2 and V is TRBV10-3; maybe TRBD1 (5 bases). The V end was cut by 4 bases, the J end by 11 bases, with 17 bases between. The CDR3 runs 13 residues. The germline V gene encodes CDR1 ENHRY and CDR2 SYGVKD. The CDR3 DNA reads TGTGCCATCAGTGGAGGGAGGGACGGGAGTTACACCTTC. Residues: CAISGGRDGSYTF.

V usage is TRBV2 and J usage is TRBJ1-6; D not certain. Germline V CDR1 and CDR2: SNHLY, FYNNEI. The CDR3 is 14 amino acids. V lost 7 bases to trimming and J lost 5 bases, with 12 bases between them. The CDR3 region has the DNA TGTGCCAGCACCACATGGGAGGATAATTCACCCCTCCACTTT. This codes for CASTTWEDNSPLHF.

This clone was observed once. The gene calls are TRBV20-1 and TRBJ1-2; tentatively, D is TRBD1 (5 bases). This CDR3 has 14 amino acids. CDR1 and CDR2 (germline): DFQATT, SNEGSKA (reference sequence). The V end was cut by 3 bases, the J end by 5 bases, with 16 bases between. This CDR3 is CSASQGRVSYGYTF. The CDR3 DNA follows: TGCAGTGCTAGTCAGGGCAGGGTGTCGTATGGCTACACCTTC.

V usage is TRBV5-1 and J usage is TRBJ1-3, with 9 bases lining up with TRBD1. V was clipped by 5 bases and J by 8 bases; unmatched bases: 5. Germline V CDR1 and CDR2: SGHRS, YFSETQ. The CDR3 contains 13 residues. DNA for the CDR3: TGCGCCAGCAGAAGGGACAGGGATTACACCATATATTTT. It codes for CASRRDRDYTIYF.

The V gene is TRBV3-1 (or the pseudogene TRBV3-2), the J gene TRBJ1-5, with D unresolved. V dropped 1 base and J dropped 4 bases, with 8 bases sitting between them. Looked up from germline, CDR1 is LGHDT and CDR2 is YNNKEL (reference sequence). The CDR3 totals 14 residues. CDR3 residues: CASSQAPGNQPQHF. The CDR3 DNA is TGTGCCAGCAGCCAAGCCCCGGGTAATCAGCCCCAGCATTTT.

V and J are TRBV11-2 and TRBJ1-2; the D is unclear. In germline, CDR1 is SGHAT, CDR2 FQNNGV. The CDR3 consists of 11 residues. V dropped 5 bases and J dropped 7 bases, with 8 bases sitting between them. The CDR3 DNA follows: TGTGCCAGCAGCCCTAATTTTGGCTACACCTTC. Translating it yields CASSPNFGYTF.

The chain carries TRBV18 and TRBJ2-3; D gene ambiguous. The CDR3 consists of 13 residues. V lost 3 bases, J lost 4 bases, and 8 bases lay in between. CDR1 KGHSH and CDR2 LQKENI come from the germline V gene. The CDR3 protein is CASSPRKADTQYF. CDR3 coding DNA: TGTGCCAGCTCACCGAGGAAGGCAGATACGCAGTATTTT.

The rearrangement uses TRBV6-4 and TRBJ2-7, with D possibly matching TRBD2 (5 bases). The CDR3 covers 13 residues. V gave up 0 bases and J gave up 6 bases, with 9 bases separating them. Germline V lookup: CDR1 MRHNA, CDR2 SNTAGT. The CDR3 sequence is CASSDSYGVEQYF. Written as DNA, the CDR3 is TGTGCCAGCAGTGACTCGTACGGGGTCGAGCAGTACTTC.

This clone was observed once. The chain couples TRBV5-8 to TRBJ1-2; D is possibly TRBD1 (5 bases). Germline CDR1 reads SGHTS; CDR2 reads YDEGEE. Between the trimmed V and J ends, which lost 2 bases and 0 bases, there was a span of 20 bases. The CDR3 has 18 residues. In nucleotides, the CDR3 is TGTGCCAGCAGCTTTAGGGGTCACAACAGCGCTACTAACTATGGCTACACCTTC. Translation: CASSFRGHNSATNYGYTF.

The V and J genes are TRBV28 and TRBJ1-2; TRBD1 matches at 7 bases. With 7 bases clipped from V and 8 bases from J, the junction kept 7 bases outside the gene matches. The CDR3 length is 12 residues. Germline values: CDR1 MDHEN, CDR2 SYDVKM. The CDR3 protein is CASNSNRGGYTF. The DNA of the CDR3 is TGTGCCAGCAACAGCAACAGGGGCGGCTACACCTTC.

The chain carries TRBV2 and TRBJ2-5; a possible D gene is TRBD1 (6 bases). The CDR3 contains 11 residues. CDR1 is SNHLY, CDR2 FYNNEI, per germline. The V gene lost 8 bases and the J gene lost 4 bases, with 8 bases spanning the gap. The CDR3 DNA reads as TGTGCCAGCGGACAGTTAGAGACCCAGTACTTC. The encoded protein is CASGQLETQYF.

This clone was seen only once. The rearrangement links TRBV7-9 to TRBJ1-1; D is undetermined. This CDR3 contains 12 residues. Germline CDR1 and CDR2: SEHNR and FQNEAQ (reference sequence). V was clipped by 5 bases and J by 11 bases, with 15 bases between them. CDR3 region: CASSARTTRAFF. The CDR3, as DNA: TGTGCCAGCAGCGCGCGAACCACTCGGGCTTTCTTT.